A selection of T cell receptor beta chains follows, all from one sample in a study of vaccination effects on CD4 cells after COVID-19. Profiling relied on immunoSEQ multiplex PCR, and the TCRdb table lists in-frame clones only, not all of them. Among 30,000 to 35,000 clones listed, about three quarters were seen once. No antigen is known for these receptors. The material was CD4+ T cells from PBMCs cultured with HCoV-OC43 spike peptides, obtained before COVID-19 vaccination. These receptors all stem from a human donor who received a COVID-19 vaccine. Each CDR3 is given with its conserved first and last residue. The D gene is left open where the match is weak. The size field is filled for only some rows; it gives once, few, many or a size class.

TGTGCCAGCAGCGTCCGACAAGCCAACGTCCTGACTTTC	CASSVRQANVLTF	.	TRBV9	.	TRBJ2-6
TGTGCCAGCAGTTCCCTGCGGGACAGGCCGAAAAACATTCAGTACTTC	CASSSLRDRPKNIQYF	TRBD1	TRBV27	.	TRBJ2-4
TGCAGCGCCCGGGACAGGAGTAATGGCTACACCTTC	CSARDRSNGYTF	TRBD1	TRBV29-1	.	TRBJ1-2
TGTGCCAGCAGCCCGGGACTAGCGGGGGGGATGAACACCGGGGAGCTGTTTTTT	CASSPGLAGGMNTGELFF	TRBD2	TRBV6-4	.	TRBJ2-2
TGTGCCAGCAGGGCTAGCGGGGTCTACGAGCAGTACTTC	CASRASGVYEQYF	TRBD2	TRBV27	medium-sized	TRBJ2-7
TGTGCCAGCAGCCAAGAGGAGGAAAAACTGTTTTTT	CASSQEEEKLFF	.	TRBV4-2	.	TRBJ1-4
TGCGCCAGCAGCCCCCAGGGGACTACCTACGAGCAGTACTTC	CASSPQGTTYEQYF	.	TRBV5-1	once	TRBJ2-7
TGTGCCAGCAGCCCGAGGACTAGCGGTTACAATGAGCAGTTCTTC	CASSPRTSGYNEQFF	TRBD2	TRBV7-9	.	TRBJ2-1
TGTGCCACCAGTGATCCCGCAGCAGAGACCCAGTACTTC	CATSDPAAETQYF	.	TRBV24-1	.	TRBJ2-5
TGTGCCAGTAGGAGGGATACGAACACTGAAGCTTTCTTT	CASRRDTNTEAFF	.	TRBV19	few	TRBJ1-1
TGTGCCTGGAGTCGGGGTGACAATCAGCCCCAGCATTTT	CAWSRGDNQPQHF	.	TRBV30	.	TRBJ1-5
TGCGCCAGCAGTCTTAGCGGGGGGGCGACGGAAAACATTCAGTACTTC	CASSLSGGATENIQYF	TRBD2	TRBV5-1	once	TRBJ2-4
TGTGCCAGCAGAATCAGCTCCTACGAGCAGTACTTC	CASRISSYEQYF	.	TRBV27	.	TRBJ2-7
TGTGCCAGCAGCAAAAAACAGGCCTCGGGCTACACCTTC	CASSKKQASGYTF	.	TRBV21-1	.	TRBJ1-2
TGTGCCAGCAGCTTAGGAAGGAACACTGAAGCTTTCTTT	CASSLGRNTEAFF	.	TRBV7-2	medium-sized	TRBJ1-1
TGTGCCAGCAGCCCGACTAGCGGGGGCAGCACAGATACGCAGTATTTT	CASSPTSGGSTDTQYF	TRBD2	TRBV3-1/TRBV3-2	.	TRBJ2-3
TGCGCCAGCAGCCAATTGGGACAGGGGGACTACACCTTC	CASSQLGQGDYTF	TRBD1	TRBV4-3	.	TRBJ1-2
TGCGCCAGCAGCTTGGCTCTGGCAGAGGCGTCCTACGAGCAGTACTTC	CASSLALAEASYEQYF	.	TRBV5-1	.	TRBJ2-7
TGTGCCAGCTCACCAACTAGCGGGAGCTCCTACGAGCAGTACTTC	CASSPTSGSSYEQYF	TRBD2	TRBV18	.	TRBJ2-7
TGCGCCAGCAGCCAAGGTCAAGCGGGTAGAAATGAGCAGTTCTTC	CASSQGQAGRNEQFF	.	TRBV4-3	.	TRBJ2-1
TGTGCCAGCACCCGGGGGCGTCTCGAGCAGTACTTC	CASTRGRLEQYF	.	TRBV28	.	TRBJ2-7
TGTGCCAGCAGTCCCCTCAAAAGGCGACAGGGGATTAATGAAAAACTGTTTTTT	CASSPLKRRQGINEKLFF	TRBD1	TRBV6-6	.	TRBJ1-4
TGTGCCAGCAGCTTGGGTAGCGGGACAATGAACACTGAAGCTTTCTTT	CASSLGSGTMNTEAFF	.	TRBV7-2	.	TRBJ1-1
TGCGCCAGCAGCTTGGTCGGGACAGGCTCCTACGAGCAGTACTTC	CASSLVGTGSYEQYF	TRBD1	TRBV5-1	few	TRBJ2-7
TGTGCCAGCAGCGGAGGGAGTCCGGGGGCGCAGTATTTT	CASSGGSPGAQYF	.	TRBV7-9	.	TRBJ2-3
TGTGCCTGGAGACCGGGAAAATACGAGCAGTACTTC	CAWRPGKYEQYF	.	TRBV30	.	TRBJ2-7
TGCAGTGCCGCTAGTAACTATGGCTACACCTTC	CSAASNYGYTF	.	TRBV20-1	.	TRBJ1-2
TGTGCCAGCAGTGAGGTGGACAGACACTATGGCTACACCTTC	CASSEVDRHYGYTF	.	TRBV6-1	.	TRBJ1-2
TGTGCCAGCAGCTTCGTTAGGGGCACAGATACGCAGTATTTT	CASSFVRGTDTQYF	.	TRBV7-2	.	TRBJ2-3
TGTGCCAGCAGCTCAGCCGCGGAGGGGGCGGGTGACACTGAAGCTTTCTTT	CASSSAAEGAGDTEAFF	TRBD1	TRBV7-3	.	TRBJ1-1
TGTGCCAGCACCCGGGACAGGGGGCCAGAGACCCAGTACTTC	CASTRDRGPETQYF	TRBD1	TRBV2	.	TRBJ2-5
TGTGCCAGCAGACCCTCAGGGGGCTACTATGGCTACACCTTC	CASRPSGGYYGYTF	TRBD1	TRBV5-6	few	TRBJ1-2
TGTGCCAGCAGCCGGACAGGGAGAACAGATACGCAGTATTTT	CASSRTGRTDTQYF	TRBD1	TRBV11-1	.	TRBJ2-3
TGCAGCGGGACAGGGGGCAACTACAATGAGCAGTTCTTC	CSGTGGNYNEQFF	TRBD1	TRBV29-1	.	TRBJ2-1
TGTGCCAGTAGGCCCAATGGGGGACGTGGCTACACCTTC	CASRPNGGRGYTF	.	TRBV19	once	TRBJ1-2
TGCAGCGTTGCGCACAGGACTAACTATGGCTACACCTTC	CSVAHRTNYGYTF	.	TRBV29-1	few	TRBJ1-2
TGCGCCAGCATGAGCGGGGGGGTTTACAATGAGCAGTTCTTC	CASMSGGVYNEQFF	TRBD2	TRBV5-1	.	TRBJ2-1
TGTGCCAGCAGTCTCGAACCGAACACTGAAGCTTTCTTT	CASSLEPNTEAFF	.	TRBV6-2/TRBV6-3	.	TRBJ1-1
TGTGCCAGCAGTTCTCCATCCACAGATACGCAGTATTTT	CASSSPSTDTQYF	.	TRBV27	.	TRBJ2-3